This T cell receptor beta chain was observed in a study of shared clonotypes between healthy human individuals. Libraries were prepared by immunoSEQ multiplex PCR; TCRdb keeps only in-frame clonotypes and omits some of them. This sample yields 2 million to 2.5 million clones, of which 92% are seen a single time; 0.37% belongs to the top ten. The V and J ends lost 3 bases and 10 bases, in that order; junction bases with no gene match: 12. Germline V gene lookup returns CDR1 LNHDA and CDR2 SQIVND (reference sequence). The CDR3 length is 16 residues. The genes are TRBV19 and TRBJ2-1; TRBD2 matches 10 bases. The sequence was obtained from a man younger than 35 in good health. Some clones in this sample may be carry-over from other donors' samples. Input material: naive CD4+ T cells from PBMCs. Subset noted: CD45RA+ positively selected. CDR3 DNA sequence: TGTGCCAGTAGTATGGGATTATCTAGCGGGAGCGGGGAGCAGTTCTTC. The encoded protein is CASSMGLSSGSGEQFF.